A single T cell receptor beta chain is shown here with its context. The antigen remains unidentified. This specimen comes from a study of neoadjuvant nivolumab and ipilimumab in lung cancer. Study-wide background: Patients got nivolumab 3 mg/kg on days 1, 15 and 29; combination added ipilimumab 1 mg/kg day 1. Study results and caveats: TCR clonality did not significantly correlate with pathologic tumor regression. TCR receptors were sequenced in few samples. Pretherapy blood TCR richness correlated positively with resected tumor richness.

TCRdb's table, derived via immunoSEQ multiplex PCR, lists solely in-frame clones and lacks some. The profile shows about 26,000 clones, around 80% of them singletons. The germline CDR1 and CDR2 sequences are ENHRY and SYGVKD. V dropped 1 base and J dropped 1 base, with 14 bases sitting between them. The CDR3 is 17 residues long. This chain links TRBV10-3 with TRBJ1-3, with D unclear. The source is an adult with non-small cell lung cancer. The material was peripheral blood, obtained before neoadjuvant nivolumab, alone or with ipilimumab. Here the CDR3 DNA reads TGTGCCATCAGTGAGTGGTCAGGAATAGGTTCTGGAAACACCATATATTTT. Translation: CAISEWSGIGSGNTIYF.